This section outlines one T cell receptor (beta chain) sequence together with its context. This entry belongs to a study of blood T cell repertoires in COVID-19. In Seattle, patients joined the study during active infection and were tracked longitudinally. Sequenced by immunoSEQ multiplex PCR; TCRdb stores in-frame clones only, minus some. The sample includes approximately 230,000 clones, approximately 90% of them seen just once. This CDR3 comprises 14 residues. V lost 5 bases and J 4 bases, leaving 11 bases between the germline ends. CDR1 and CDR2 (germline): SGHNT, YENEEA. The chain links TRBV11-3 to TRBJ2-2; D ambiguous. Source material: peripheral blood. The clonotype originates from a woman aged 30 to 39 with COVID-19, enrolled during active disease. The DNA for the CDR3 is TGTGCCAGCAGCCGCCCCCCGAGCACCGGGGAGCTGTTTTTT. Amino acids: CASSRPPSTGELFF.